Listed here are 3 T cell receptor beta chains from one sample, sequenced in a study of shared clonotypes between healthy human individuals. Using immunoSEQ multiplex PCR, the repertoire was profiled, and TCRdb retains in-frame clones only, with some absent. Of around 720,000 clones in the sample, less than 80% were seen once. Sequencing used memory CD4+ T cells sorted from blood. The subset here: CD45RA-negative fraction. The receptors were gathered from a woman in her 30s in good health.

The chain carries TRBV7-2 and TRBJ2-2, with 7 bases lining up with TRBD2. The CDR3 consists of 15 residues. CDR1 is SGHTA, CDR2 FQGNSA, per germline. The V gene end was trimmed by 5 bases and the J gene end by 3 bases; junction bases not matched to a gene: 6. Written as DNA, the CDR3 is TGTGCCAGCAGCGCCGGACTAGTCGACACCGGGGAGCTGTTTTTT. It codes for CASSAGLVDTGELFF.

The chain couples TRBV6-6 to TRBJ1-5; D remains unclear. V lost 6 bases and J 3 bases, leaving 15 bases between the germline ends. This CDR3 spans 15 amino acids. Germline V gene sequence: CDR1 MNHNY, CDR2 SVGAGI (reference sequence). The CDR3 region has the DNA TGTGCCAGCAGGGGCGACTTCAGCCTCAATCAGCCCCAGCATTTT. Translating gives CASRGDFSLNQPQHF.

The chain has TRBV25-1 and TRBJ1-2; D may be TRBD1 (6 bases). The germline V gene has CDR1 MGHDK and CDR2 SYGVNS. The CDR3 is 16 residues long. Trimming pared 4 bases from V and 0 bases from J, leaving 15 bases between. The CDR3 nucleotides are TGTGCCAGCAGTGGCCTTTGGACAGCTTCTAACTATGGCTACACCTTC. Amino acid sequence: CASSGLWTASNYGYTF.